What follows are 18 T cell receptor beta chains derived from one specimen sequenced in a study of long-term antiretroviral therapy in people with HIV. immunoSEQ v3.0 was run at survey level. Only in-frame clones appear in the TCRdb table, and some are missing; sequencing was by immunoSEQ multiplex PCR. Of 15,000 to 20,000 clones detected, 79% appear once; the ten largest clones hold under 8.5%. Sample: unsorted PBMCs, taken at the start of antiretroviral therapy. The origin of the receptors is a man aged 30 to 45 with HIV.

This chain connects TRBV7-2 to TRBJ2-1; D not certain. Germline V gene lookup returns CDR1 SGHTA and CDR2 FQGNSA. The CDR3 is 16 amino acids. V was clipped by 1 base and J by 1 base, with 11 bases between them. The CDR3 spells CASSLEQLQSYNEQFF. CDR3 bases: TGTGCCAGCAGCTTAGAACAGCTCCAATCCTACAATGAGCAGTTCTTC.

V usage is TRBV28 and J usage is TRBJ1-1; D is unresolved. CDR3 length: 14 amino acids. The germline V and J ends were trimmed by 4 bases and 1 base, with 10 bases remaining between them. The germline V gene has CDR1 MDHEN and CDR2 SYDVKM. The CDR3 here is CASSSYQRNTEAFF. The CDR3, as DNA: TGTGCCAGCAGTTCCTACCAGAGGAACACTGAAGCTTTCTTT.

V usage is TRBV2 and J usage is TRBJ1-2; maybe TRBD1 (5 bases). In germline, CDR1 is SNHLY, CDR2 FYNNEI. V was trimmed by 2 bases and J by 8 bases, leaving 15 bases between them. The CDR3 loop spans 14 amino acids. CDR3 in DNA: TGTGCCAGCAGTGAAAGGCAGGGTAGTAGGGGCTACACCTTC. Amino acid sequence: CASSERQGSRGYTF.

DNA of the CDR3: TGTGCCAGCAGCTTAGAACAGGGGGCGTTAGGGGAGCTGTTTTTT. Protein product: CASSLEQGALGELFF. J is TRBJ2-2 and V is TRBV7-2, with 9 nucleotides matching TRBD1. The CDR3 contains 15 residues. Per germline, CDR1 SGHTA and CDR2 FQGNSA. V shed 1 base, J shed 8 bases, and the junction held 5 bases outside the gene matches.

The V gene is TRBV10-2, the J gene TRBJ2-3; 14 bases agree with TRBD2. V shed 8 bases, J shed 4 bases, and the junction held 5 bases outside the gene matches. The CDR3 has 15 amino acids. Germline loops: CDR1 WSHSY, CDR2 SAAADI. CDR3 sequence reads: CASGTGLAGADTQYF. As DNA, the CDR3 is TGCGCCAGCGGAACGGGACTAGCGGGAGCAGATACGCAGTATTTT.

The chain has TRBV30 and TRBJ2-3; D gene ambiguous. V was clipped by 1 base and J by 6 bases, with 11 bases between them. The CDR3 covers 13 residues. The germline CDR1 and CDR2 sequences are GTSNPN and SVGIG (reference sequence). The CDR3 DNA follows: TGTGCCTGGAGTGCCAGGAAAGGGGATACGCAGTATTTT. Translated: CAWSARKGDTQYF.

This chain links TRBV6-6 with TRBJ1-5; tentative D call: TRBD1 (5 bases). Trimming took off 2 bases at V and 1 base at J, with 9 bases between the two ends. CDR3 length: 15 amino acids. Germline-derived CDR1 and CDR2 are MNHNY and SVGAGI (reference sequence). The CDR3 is CASSYPGTSNQPQHF. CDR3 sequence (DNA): TGTGCCAGCAGTTACCCAGGGACGAGCAATCAGCCCCAGCATTTT.

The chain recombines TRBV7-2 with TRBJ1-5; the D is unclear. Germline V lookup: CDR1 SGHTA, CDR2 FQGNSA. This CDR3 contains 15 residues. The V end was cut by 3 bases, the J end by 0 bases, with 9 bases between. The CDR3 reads CASSLRRNSNQPQHF. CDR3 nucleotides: TGTGCCAGCAGCTTGCGGAGAAATAGCAATCAGCCCCAGCATTTT.

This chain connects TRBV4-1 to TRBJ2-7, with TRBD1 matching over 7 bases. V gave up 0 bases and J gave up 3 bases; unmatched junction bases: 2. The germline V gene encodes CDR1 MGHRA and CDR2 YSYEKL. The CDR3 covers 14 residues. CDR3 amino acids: CASSQDAGGYEQYF. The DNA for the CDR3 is TGCGCCAGCAGCCAAGATGCAGGGGGCTACGAGCAGTACTTC.

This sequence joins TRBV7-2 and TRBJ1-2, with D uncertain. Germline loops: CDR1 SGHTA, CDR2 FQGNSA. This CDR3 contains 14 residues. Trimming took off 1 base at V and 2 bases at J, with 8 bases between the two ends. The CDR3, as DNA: TGTGCCAGCAGCTTAGACACAGCGAACTATGGCTACACCTTC. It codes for CASSLDTANYGYTF.

CDR3 amino acids: CASSPGISYEQYF. The CDR3 nucleotides read TGTGCCAGCTCACCAGGCATATCCTACGAGCAGTACTTC. The chain joins TRBV18 to TRBJ2-7, with D hard to call. This CDR3 region has 13 residues. V was trimmed by 2 bases and J by 1 base, leaving 6 bases between them. Germline assignment: CDR1 KGHSH and CDR2 LQKENI. Full variable domain (remainder filled in from reference TRBV18 and TRBJ2-7): NAGVMQNPRHLVRRRGQEARLRCSPMKGHSHVYWYRQLPEEGLKFMVYLQKENIIDESGMPKERFSAEFPKEGPSILRIQQVVRGDSAAYFCASSPGISYEQYFGPGTRLTVT.

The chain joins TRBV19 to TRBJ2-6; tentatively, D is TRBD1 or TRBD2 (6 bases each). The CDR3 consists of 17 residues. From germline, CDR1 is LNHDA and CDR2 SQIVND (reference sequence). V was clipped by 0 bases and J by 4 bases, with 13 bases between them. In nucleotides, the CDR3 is TGTGCCAGTAGTATAGATCCGGGGGCGGGCGGGGCCAACGTCCTGACTTTC. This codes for CASSIDPGAGGANVLTF.

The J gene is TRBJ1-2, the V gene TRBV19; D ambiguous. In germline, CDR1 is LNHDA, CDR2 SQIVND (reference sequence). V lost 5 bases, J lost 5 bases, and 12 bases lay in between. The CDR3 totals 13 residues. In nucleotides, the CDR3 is TGTGCCAGTAGTCTAGGATTACTGTATGGCTACACCTTC. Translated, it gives CASSLGLLYGYTF.

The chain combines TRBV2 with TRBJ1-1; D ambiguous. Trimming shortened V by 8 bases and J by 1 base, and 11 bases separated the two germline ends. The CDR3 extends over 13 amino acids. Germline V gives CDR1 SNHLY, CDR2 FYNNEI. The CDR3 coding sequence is TGTGCCAGCCTTCGTGAGCGGAACACTGAAGCTTTCTTT. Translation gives CASLRERNTEAFF.

CDR3 bases: TGTGCCAGTAGCAGCTTAGGGGTTAACTATGGCTACACCTTC. Residues: CASSSLGVNYGYTF. The V call is TRBV19, the J call TRBJ1-2, with D possibly matching TRBD1 (5 bases). This CDR3 contains 14 residues. Trimming removed 6 bases at V and 1 base at J, with 12 bases between. Germline CDR1 LNHDA, CDR2 SQIVND (reference sequence).

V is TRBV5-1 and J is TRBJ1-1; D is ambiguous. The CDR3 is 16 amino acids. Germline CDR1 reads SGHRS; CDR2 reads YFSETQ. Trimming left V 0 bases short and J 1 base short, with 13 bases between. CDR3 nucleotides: TGCGCCAGCAGCTTGGGACTACAGCGTGGGAACACTGAAGCTTTCTTT. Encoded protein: CASSLGLQRGNTEAFF.

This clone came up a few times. The CDR3 DNA sequence: TGTGCCAGCAGCCCCGGGACAGGGGGCGAGGAAAAACTGTTTTTT. This encodes CASSPGTGGEEKLFF. The genes are TRBV4-2 and TRBJ1-4; 12 positions agree with TRBD1. The J segment lost 8 bases and the V segment lost 4 bases, leaving 5 bases of the junction unmatched. The CDR3 is 15 residues long. Germline-derived CDR1 and CDR2 are LGHNA and YNFKEQ.

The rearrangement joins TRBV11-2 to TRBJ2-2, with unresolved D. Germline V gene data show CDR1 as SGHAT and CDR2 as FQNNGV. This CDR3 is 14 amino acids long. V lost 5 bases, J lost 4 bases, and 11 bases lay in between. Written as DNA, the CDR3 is TGTGCCAGCAGCGTTCTGATAACCACCGGGGAGCTGTTTTTT. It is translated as CASSVLITTGELFF.